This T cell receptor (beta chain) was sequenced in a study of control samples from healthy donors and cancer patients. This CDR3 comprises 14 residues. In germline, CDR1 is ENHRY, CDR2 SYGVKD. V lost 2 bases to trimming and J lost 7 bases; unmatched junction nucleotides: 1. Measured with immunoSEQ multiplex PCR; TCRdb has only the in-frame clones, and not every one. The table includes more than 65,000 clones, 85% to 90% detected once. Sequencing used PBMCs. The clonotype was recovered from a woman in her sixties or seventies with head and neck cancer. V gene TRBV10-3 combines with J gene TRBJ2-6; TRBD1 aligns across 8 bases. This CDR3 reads CAISEDRGANVLTF. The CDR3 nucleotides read TGTGCCATCAGTGAGGACAGGGGTGCCAACGTCCTGACTTTC.